Reported below is one TCR beta chain. This CDR3 spans 16 amino acids. Germline V lookup: CDR1 LGHDT, CDR2 YNNKEL (reference sequence). V gave up 4 bases and J gave up 12 bases; unmatched junction bases: 13. Assay: immunoSEQ multiplex PCR; the TCRdb copy retains only in-frame clones and omits some. This table has tens of thousands of clones, around 90% appearing once. The data belong to a study of T cell responses to AZD1222 COVID-19 vaccine. This chain uses TRBV3-1 (or the pseudogene TRBV3-2) with TRBJ2-1, with 12 positions matching TRBD2. The TCR sequence derives from an adult in good health. The sample in question was peripheral blood, obtained on day 0 of AZD1222 vaccination. The CDR3 region is CASSPQLAGGRGGQFF. The CDR3 DNA sequence: TGTGCCAGCAGCCCACAACTAGCGGGAGGTAGGGGGGGGCAGTTCTTC.